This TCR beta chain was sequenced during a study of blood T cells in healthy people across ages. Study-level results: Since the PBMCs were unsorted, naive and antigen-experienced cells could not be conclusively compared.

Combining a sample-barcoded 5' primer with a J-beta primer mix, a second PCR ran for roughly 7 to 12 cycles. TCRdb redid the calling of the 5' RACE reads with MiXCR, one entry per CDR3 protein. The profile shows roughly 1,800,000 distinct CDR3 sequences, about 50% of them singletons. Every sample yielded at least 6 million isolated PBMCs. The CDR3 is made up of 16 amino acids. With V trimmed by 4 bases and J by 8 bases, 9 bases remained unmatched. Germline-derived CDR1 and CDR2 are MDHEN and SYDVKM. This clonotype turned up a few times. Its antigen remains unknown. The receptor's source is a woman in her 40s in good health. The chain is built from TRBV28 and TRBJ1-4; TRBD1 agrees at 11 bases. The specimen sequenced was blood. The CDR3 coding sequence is TGTGCCAGCAGTTCGGACAGGGGGCCGGAGAGCGAAAAACTGTTTTTT. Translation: CASSSDRGPESEKLFF. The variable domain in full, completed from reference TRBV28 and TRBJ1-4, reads DVKVTQSSRYLVKRTGEKVFLECVQDMDHENMFWYRQDPGLGLRLIYFSYDVKMKEKGDIPEGYSVSREKKERFSLILESASTNQTSMYLCASSSDRGPESEKLFFGSGTQLSVL.